The 9 T cell receptor beta chains below all came from one sample that was sequenced in a study of blood T cells in healthy people across ages. A sample-barcoded 5' primer and a J-beta primer mix were used in a second PCR of roughly 7 to 11 cycles. TCRdb re-called the 5' RACE reads through MiXCR, storing one row per CDR3 protein. The sample lists 980,000 or so distinct CDR3 sequences; 40% to 60% were seen once. Sample: blood. The receptors were sampled from a man in his thirties or forties in good health.

This clonotype was observed at least ten times. J is TRBJ2-3 and V is TRBV9; 11 nucleotides line up with TRBD2. The J segment lost 1 base and the V segment lost 0 bases, leaving 7 bases of the junction unmatched. CDR3 size: 18 residues. The germline V gene has CDR1 SGDLS and CDR2 YYNGEE. The CDR3 sequence: CASSVGREGLAGTDTQYF. Here the CDR3 DNA reads TGTGCCAGCAGCGTAGGAAGGGAGGGACTAGCGGGCACAGATACGCAGTATTTT.

The rearrangement uses TRBV5-1 and TRBJ2-3; no clear D. Trimming left V 1 base short and J 0 bases short, with 9 bases between. CDR1 and CDR2 (germline): SGHRS, YFSETQ. The CDR3 totals 15 residues. The CDR3 sequence is CASSLTPGSTDTQYF. CDR3 sequence (DNA): TGCGCCAGCAGCTTGACCCCCGGGAGCACAGATACGCAGTATTTT.

This clonotype was detected only once. This chain joins TRBV6-5 and TRBJ1-1; D possibly corresponds to TRBD1 (5 bases). Germline loops: CDR1 MNHEY, CDR2 SVGAGI. The CDR3 is 14 residues long. V dropped 2 bases and J dropped 7 bases, with 14 bases sitting between them. The CDR3 region has the DNA TGTGCCAGCAGTTACGACCAGGGTGGGTATGAAGCTTTCTTT. It is translated as CASSYDQGGYEAFF.

This clonotype turned up a few times. V is TRBV11-2 and J is TRBJ1-6; D remains unclear. This CDR3 region has 15 residues. V shed 6 bases and J shed 5 bases, with 14 bases lying between them. CDR1 and CDR2 from the germline V gene are SGHAT and FQNNGV. The CDR3 region is CASRRPTGNNSPLHF. The CDR3 nucleotides are TGTGCCAGCAGGAGGCCGACGGGCAATAATTCACCCCTCCACTTT.

The V call is TRBV21-1, the J call TRBJ1-2; no DNA check was done on the table's D call, TRBD1. TRBV21-1 is an annotated pseudogene. There are 16 residues in the CDR3. The CDR3 region is CASSKGGQGKNYGYTF. As DNA, the CDR3 is TGTGCCAGCAGCAAAGGGGGACAGGGAAAAAACTATGGCTACACCTTC.

This clonotype occurred many times. The rearrangement links TRBV20-1 to TRBJ1-1, with 7 positions matching TRBD1. CDR1 and CDR2 from the germline V gene are DFQATT and SNEGSKA (reference sequence). This CDR3 spans 15 amino acids. V was clipped by 5 bases and J by 3 bases; unmatched bases: 12. The CDR3 is CSAPPSGQTDTEAFF. The CDR3 bases are TGCAGTGCTCCACCCTCGGGACAGACTGACACTGAAGCTTTCTTT.

This clonotype showed up just a few times. V usage is TRBV5-6 and J usage is TRBJ2-1, with 8 bases matching TRBD1. After removal of 4 bases from V and 5 bases from J, the junction contained 17 bases not matched to a gene. CDR1 and CDR2 from the germline V gene are SGHDT and YYEEEE. This CDR3 is 18 amino acids long. The CDR3 bases are TGTGCCAGCAGCAACCTCGGACAGGGCCTACGGTTGGACAATGAGCAGTTCTTC. Amino acid sequence: CASSNLGQGLRLDNEQFF. The variable domain in full, completed from reference TRBV5-6 and TRBJ2-1, reads DAGVTQSPTHLIKTRGQQVTLRCSPKSGHDTVSWYQQALGQGPQFIFQYYEEEERQRGNFPDRFSGHQFPNYSSELNVNALLLGDSALYLCASSNLGQGLRLDNEQFFGPGTRLTVL.

The chain couples TRBV21-1 to TRBJ1-2; the table's TRBD1 call for D was not verified on the DNA. TRBV21-1 has pseudogene status. The CDR3 is 16 residues long. The DNA of the CDR3 is TGTGCCAGTAGCAAACCCGACCCGGTGGAGGACTATGGCTACACCTTC. Its translation: CASSKPDPVEDYGYTF.

The V call is TRBV2, the J call TRBJ1-4, with a tentative D call TRBD1 (6 bases). The V end was cut by 4 bases, the J end by 3 bases, with 9 bases between. The length of the CDR3 is 14 residues. From germline, CDR1 is SNHLY and CDR2 FYNNEI. Here the CDR3 reads CASSGDNSNEKLFF. The CDR3, as DNA: TGTGCCAGCAGTGGGGACAATTCTAATGAAAAACTGTTTTTT.